The rows below give T cell receptor beta chains drawn from one sample of a study of T cells after yellow fever vaccination. One entry per CDR3 protein, called by TCRdb with MiXCR from the 5' RACE reads. The sample shows around 340,000 distinct CDR3 sequences, roughly an eighth of them seen only once. Specimen: CD4+ T cells sorted from PBMCs, collected 15 days after the yellow fever booster vaccination. These receptors were collected from a man younger than 30 who received the YFV17D yellow fever vaccine. Both conserved end residues are trimmed from each CDR3.

>TRBV12-3/TRBV12-4
ASSYRGGETQY
>TRBV7-2
ASNVRWGGELF
>TRBV5-5
ASSLSRALNTEAF
>TRBV20-1
SAPPGHWNTEAF
>TRBV7-2
ASSLAGQPYGYT
>TRBV6-5
VISTRGYTEAF
>TRBV6-2/TRBV6-3
ASSWDRGKLNTEAF
>TRBV7-2
ASSPRPPNTGNTEAF
>TRBV20-1
SARRSGDEQY
>TRBV5-5
ASREPGNPPLH
>TRBV11-2
ASSLNTDWGYT
>TRBV2
ASGGLPTDTQY
>TRBV20-1
SARPLAAENTGELF
>TRBV7-6
ASSRLQGYTGELF
>TRBV28
ASRRDRGDYT
>TRBV10-2
ASSAPWGELEAF
>TRBV7-2
ASSRTGTQETQY
>TRBV12-3/TRBV12-4
ASSLSLADAF
>TRBV29-1
SVSVTGKDQPQH
>TRBV20-1
SASPTSDYGYT
>TRBV12-5
ASGLVFQRSSSYNEQF
>TRBV6-4
ASSVFGDGNTGELF
>TRBV11-2
ASNRRPQH
>TRBV25-1
ASSESGRGRGDEQF
>TRBV20-1
SVKTSGGGVNEQF
>TRBV2
ASSLQGTGRTPLH
>TRBV5-1
ASSSQGAIEQF
>TRBV7-9
ASSLLGRDYGYT
>TRBV29-1
SVHLNEQF
>TRBV6-6
ASSYSTGELF